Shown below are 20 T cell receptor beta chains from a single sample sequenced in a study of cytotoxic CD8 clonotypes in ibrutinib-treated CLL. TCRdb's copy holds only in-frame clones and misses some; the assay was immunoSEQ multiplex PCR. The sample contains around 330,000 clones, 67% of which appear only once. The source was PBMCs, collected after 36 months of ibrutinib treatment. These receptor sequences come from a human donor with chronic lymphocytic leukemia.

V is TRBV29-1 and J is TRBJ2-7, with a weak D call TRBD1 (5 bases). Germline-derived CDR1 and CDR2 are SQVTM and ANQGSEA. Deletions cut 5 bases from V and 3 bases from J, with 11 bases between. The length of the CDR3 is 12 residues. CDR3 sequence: CSVLEGVYEQYF. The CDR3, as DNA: TGCAGCGTTCTTGAAGGGGTCTACGAGCAGTACTTC.

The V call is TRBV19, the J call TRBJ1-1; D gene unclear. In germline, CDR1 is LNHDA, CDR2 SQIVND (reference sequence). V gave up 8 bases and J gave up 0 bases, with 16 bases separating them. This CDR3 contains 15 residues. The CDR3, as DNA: TGTGCCAGTTCCCCCAGGACGGCTATGAACACTGAAGCTTTCTTT. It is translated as CASSPRTAMNTEAFF.

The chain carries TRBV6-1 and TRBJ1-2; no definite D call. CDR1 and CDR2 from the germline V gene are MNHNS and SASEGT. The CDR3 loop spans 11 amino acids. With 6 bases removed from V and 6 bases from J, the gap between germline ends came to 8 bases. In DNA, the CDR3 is TGTGCCAGCAGCCCCCTCAATGGCTACACCTTC. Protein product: CASSPLNGYTF.

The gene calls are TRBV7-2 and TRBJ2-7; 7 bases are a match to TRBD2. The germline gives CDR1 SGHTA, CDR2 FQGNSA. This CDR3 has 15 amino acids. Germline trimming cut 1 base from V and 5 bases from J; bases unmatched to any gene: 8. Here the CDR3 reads CASSLGTSVADEQYF. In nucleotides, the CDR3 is TGTGCCAGCAGCTTAGGGACTAGTGTTGCTGACGAGCAGTACTTC.

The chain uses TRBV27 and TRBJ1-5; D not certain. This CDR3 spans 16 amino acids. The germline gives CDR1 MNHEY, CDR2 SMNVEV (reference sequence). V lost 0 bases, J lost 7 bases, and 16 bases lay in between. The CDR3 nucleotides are TGTGCCAGCAGTTTATCTGCCCCCGTACAAGGGCAGCCCCAGCATTTT. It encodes CASSLSAPVQGQPQHF.

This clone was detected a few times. The CDR3, as DNA: TGTGCCAGCAGACTTGGAGGGGAAGAGACCCAGTACTTC. Translation: CASRLGGEETQYF. The rearrangement joins TRBV28 to TRBJ2-5; D might be TRBD2 (6 bases). Per the germline V gene, CDR1 is MDHEN and CDR2 is SYDVKM. This CDR3 region has 13 residues. V was shortened by 6 bases and J by 3 bases, with 11 bases between the two germline ends.

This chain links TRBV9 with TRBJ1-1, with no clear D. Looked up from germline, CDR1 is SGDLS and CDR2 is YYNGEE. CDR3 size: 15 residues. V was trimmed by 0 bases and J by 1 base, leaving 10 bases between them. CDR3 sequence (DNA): TGTGCCAGCAGCGTAGGCAGCGTCAGGAACACTGAAGCTTTCTTT. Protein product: CASSVGSVRNTEAFF.

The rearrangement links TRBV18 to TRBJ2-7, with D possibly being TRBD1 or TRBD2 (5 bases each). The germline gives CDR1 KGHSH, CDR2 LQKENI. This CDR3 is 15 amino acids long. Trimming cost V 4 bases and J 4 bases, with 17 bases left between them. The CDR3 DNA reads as TGTGCCAGCTCACTCTCCGGGACGCAAGTATACGAGCAGTACTTC. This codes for CASSLSGTQVYEQYF.

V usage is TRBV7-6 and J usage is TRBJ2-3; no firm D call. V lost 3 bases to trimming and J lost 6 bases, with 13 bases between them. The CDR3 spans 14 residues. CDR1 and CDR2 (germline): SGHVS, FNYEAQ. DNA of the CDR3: TGTGCCAGCAGCTTGGCAGGTAGTGTTGATACGCAGTATTTT. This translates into CASSLAGSVDTQYF.

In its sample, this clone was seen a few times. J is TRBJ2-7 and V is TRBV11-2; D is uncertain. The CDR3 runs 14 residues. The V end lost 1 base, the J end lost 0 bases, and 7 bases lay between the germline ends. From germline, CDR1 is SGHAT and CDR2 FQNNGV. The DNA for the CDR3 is TGTGCCAGCAGCTTAGCCCACACCTCCTACGAGCAGTACTTC. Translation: CASSLAHTSYEQYF.

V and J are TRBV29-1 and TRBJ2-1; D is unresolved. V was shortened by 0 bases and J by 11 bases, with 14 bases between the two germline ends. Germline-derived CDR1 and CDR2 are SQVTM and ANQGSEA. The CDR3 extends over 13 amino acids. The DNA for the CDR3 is TGCAGCGTTGAAGATGCGATGCGAGGCCAGCAGTTCTTC. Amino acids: CSVEDAMRGQQFF.

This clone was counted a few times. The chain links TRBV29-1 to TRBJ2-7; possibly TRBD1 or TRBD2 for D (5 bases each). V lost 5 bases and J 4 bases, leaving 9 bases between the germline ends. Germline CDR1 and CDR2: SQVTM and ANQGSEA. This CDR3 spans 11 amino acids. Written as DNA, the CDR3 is TGCAGCGTTTGGGACCCGTACGAGCAGTACTTC. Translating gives CSVWDPYEQYF.

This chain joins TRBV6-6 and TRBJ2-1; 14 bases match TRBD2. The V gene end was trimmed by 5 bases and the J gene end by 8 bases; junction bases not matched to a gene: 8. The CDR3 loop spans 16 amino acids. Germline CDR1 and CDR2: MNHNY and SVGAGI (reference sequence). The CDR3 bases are TGTGCCAGCAGTCAACCGGGACTAGCGGGAGTGTATGAGCAGTTCTTC. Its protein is CASSQPGLAGVYEQFF.

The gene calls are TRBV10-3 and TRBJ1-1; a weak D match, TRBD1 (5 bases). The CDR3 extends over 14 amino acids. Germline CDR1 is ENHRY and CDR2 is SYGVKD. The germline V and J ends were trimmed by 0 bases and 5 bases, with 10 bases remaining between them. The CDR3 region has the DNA TGTGCCATCAGTGAGTCGGGGGTTTGGACTGAAGCTTTCTTT. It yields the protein CAISESGVWTEAFF.

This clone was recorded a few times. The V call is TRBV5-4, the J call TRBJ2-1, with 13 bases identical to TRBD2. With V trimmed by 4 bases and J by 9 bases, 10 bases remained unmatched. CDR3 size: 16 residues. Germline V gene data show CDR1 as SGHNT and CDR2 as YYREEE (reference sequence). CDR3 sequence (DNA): TGTGCCAGCAGCCCCTGGACTAGCGGGAGTATTGGTGAGCAGTTCTTC. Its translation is CASSPWTSGSIGEQFF.

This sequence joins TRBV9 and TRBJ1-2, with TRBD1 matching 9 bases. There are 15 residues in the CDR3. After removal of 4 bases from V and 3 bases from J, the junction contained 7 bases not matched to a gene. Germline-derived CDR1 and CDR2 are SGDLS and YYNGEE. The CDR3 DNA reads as TGTGCCAGCAGCCCCGGACAGGGGATGGACTATGGCTACACCTTC. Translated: CASSPGQGMDYGYTF.

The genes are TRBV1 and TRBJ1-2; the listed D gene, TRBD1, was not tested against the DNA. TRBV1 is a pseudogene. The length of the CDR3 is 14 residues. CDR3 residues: CTSSRQSPSYGYTF. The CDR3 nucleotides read TGCACCAGCAGCCGACAGTCCCCCTCCTATGGCTACACCTTC.

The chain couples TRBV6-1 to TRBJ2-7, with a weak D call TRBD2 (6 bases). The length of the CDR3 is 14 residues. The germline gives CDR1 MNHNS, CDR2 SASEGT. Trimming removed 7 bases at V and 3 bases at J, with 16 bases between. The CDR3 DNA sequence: TGTGCCAGCAATTCCTTAGTCGGGAGCTACGAGCAGTACTTC. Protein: CASNSLVGSYEQYF.

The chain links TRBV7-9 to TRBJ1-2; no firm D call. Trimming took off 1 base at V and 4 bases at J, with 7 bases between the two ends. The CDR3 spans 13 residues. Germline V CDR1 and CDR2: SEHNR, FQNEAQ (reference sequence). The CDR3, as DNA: TGTGCCAGCAGCTTAGGGGAAGGCTATGGCTACACCTTC. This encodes CASSLGEGYGYTF.

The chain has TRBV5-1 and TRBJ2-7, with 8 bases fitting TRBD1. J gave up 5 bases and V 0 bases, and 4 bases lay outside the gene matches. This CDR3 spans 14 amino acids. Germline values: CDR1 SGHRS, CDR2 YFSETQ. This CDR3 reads CASSLGQGRDEQYF. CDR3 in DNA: TGCGCCAGCAGCTTGGGACAGGGGCGGGACGAGCAGTACTTC.